This is a list of T cell receptor beta chains from one sample in a study of T cells after posttransplantation cyclophosphamide. The assay was immunoSEQ multiplex PCR, and TCRdb's table has in-frame clones only and misses some. The table records tens of thousands of clones, more than 70% of them present only once. The sample comprised PBMCs. Source of these receptors: a woman in her fifties or sixties with a blood cancer, CMV-positive, and with a related stem cell donor. Each CDR3 is given with its conserved first and last residue. D genes are given only for firm matches. Rows may omit the clone size; those that give it use once, few, many or a size class.

j_gene	abundance	d_gene	v_gene	CDR3aa	CDR3nt
TRBJ2-5	NA	NA	TRBV5-1	CASTPDRREREQYF	TGCGCCAGCACCCCGGACAGGCGGGAGCGGGAGCAGTACTTC
TRBJ2-6	NA	NA	TRBV21-1	CASSKVLTDCLFSGANVLTF	TGTGCCAGCAGCAAAGTTCTCACCGACTGCCTATTCTCTGGGGCCAACGTCCTGACTTTC
TRBJ1-3	NA	NA	TRBV11-2	CASSFLSVSGNTIYF	TGTGCCAGCAGCTTTTTGTCGGTTTCTGGAAACACCATATATTTT
TRBJ2-7	NA	NA	TRBV4-2	CASSREQGRSYEQYF	TGTGCCAGCAGCCGTGAACAGGGACGGTCCTACGAGCAGTACTTC
TRBJ2-3	NA	TRBD2	TRBV5-4	CASSYLAGLNTQYF	TGTGCCAGCAGCTACTTAGCGGGGTTGAATACGCAGTATTTT
TRBJ1-2	NA	NA	TRBV5-1	CASSLEAGRNNYGYTF	TGCGCCAGCAGCTTGGAGGCGGGTCGTAACAACTATGGCTACACCTTC
TRBJ2-2	NA	TRBD2	TRBV6-1	CASKRLAGTGELFF	TGTGCCAGCAAAAGACTAGCGGGCACCGGGGAGCTGTTTTTT
TRBJ2-7	once	NA	TRBV5-1	CASSFSAGLKNEQYF	TGCGCCAGCAGCTTTTCGGCAGGCCTGAAGAACGAGCAGTACTTC
TRBJ1-2	NA	NA	TRBV19	CASSMGQGQSRGYTF	TGTGCCAGTAGTATGGGGCAGGGGCAGTCGCGGGGCTACACCTTC
TRBJ1-3	NA	NA	TRBV14	CASSRRGSGNTIYF	TGTGCCAGCAGCCGCAGGGGCTCTGGAAACACCATATATTTT
TRBJ2-3	few	TRBD2	TRBV11-2	CASSLGHLLADTDTQYF	TGTGCCAGCAGCTTAGGCCATCTGCTAGCGGACACAGATACGCAGTATTTT
TRBJ2-3	NA	TRBD1	TRBV2	CASSVQGLTDTQYF	TGTGCCAGCAGCGTACAGGGGCTCACAGATACGCAGTATTTT
TRBJ1-1	once	TRBD1	TRBV5-6	CASSLGDRTGREAFF	TGTGCCAGCAGCTTGGGAGACCGGACAGGACGTGAAGCTTTCTTT
TRBJ1-6	NA	TRBD1	TRBV11-2	CASSLRDRNSPLHF	TGTGCCAGCAGCTTAAGGGACAGGAATTCACCCCTCCACTTT
TRBJ2-2	NA	TRBD2	TRBV4-1	CASSLGSGSRGTGELFF	TGCGCCAGCAGCCTAGGAAGCGGGAGCAGGGGCACCGGGGAGCTGTTTTTT
TRBJ2-7	once	TRBD2	TRBV6-6	CASSPALAENTYEQYF	TGTGCCAGCAGCCCGGCGCTAGCGGAAAATACCTACGAGCAGTACTTC
TRBJ2-7	once	TRBD1	TRBV2	CASSEAKTGADYEQYF	TGTGCCAGCAGTGAAGCAAAGACAGGGGCGGACTACGAGCAGTACTTC
TRBJ2-1	NA	TRBD2	TRBV19	CASSSSGGSSYNEQFF	TGTGCCAGTAGTTCCTCGGGCGGGAGTTCCTACAATGAGCAGTTCTTC
TRBJ2-1	NA	NA	TRBV11-3	CASSRPGSNEQFF	TGTGCCAGCAGCCGTCCAGGCAGTAATGAGCAGTTCTTC
TRBJ2-1	NA	TRBD2	TRBV19	CASSAGTSDEQFF	TGTGCCAGTAGTGCCGGGACTAGCGACGAGCAGTTCTTC
TRBJ2-1	NA	NA	TRBV10-1	CASRDFLGGEQFF	TGCGCCAGCAGGGACTTTCTAGGGGGTGAGCAGTTCTTC
TRBJ2-7	NA	TRBD2	TRBV11-2	CASTHLAGWSYEQYF	TGTGCCAGCACCCATCTAGCGGGCTGGTCCTACGAGCAGTACTTC
TRBJ1-2	NA	TRBD1	TRBV25-1	CASSVAGGYGYTF	TGTGCCAGCAGTGTGGCAGGGGGCTATGGCTACACCTTC
TRBJ1-2	NA	NA	TRBV6-1	CASSPRIDSVGGYTF	TGTGCCAGCAGTCCCAGAATCGACAGCGTTGGGGGCTACACCTTC
TRBJ2-7	NA	NA	TRBV27	CASCSTFSYEQYF	TGTGCCAGCTGTAGCACGTTCTCCTACGAGCAGTACTTC
TRBJ1-3	once	NA	TRBV7-3	CASSLTQSPSGNTIYF	TGTGCCAGCAGCTTAACTCAGTCTCCCTCCGGAAACACCATATATTTT
TRBJ1-5	NA	NA	TRBV29-1	CSVRDNFSNQPQHF	TGCAGCGTTCGGGACAACTTTAGCAATCAGCCCCAGCATTTT
TRBJ2-3	NA	NA	TRBV29-1	CSVDLGSHPDTQYF	TGCAGCGTAGATCTCGGGAGTCACCCAGATACGCAGTATTTT
TRBJ2-2	NA	NA	TRBV5-1	CASSLAGNTGELFF	TGCGCCAGCAGCTTAGCGGGGAACACCGGGGAGCTGTTTTTT
TRBJ2-7	NA	TRBD1	TRBV28	CASSPPGQGAEQYF	TGTGCCAGCAGTCCACCGGGACAGGGAGCCGAGCAGTACTTC
TRBJ2-2	NA	TRBD2	TRBV19	CARRLAYDTGELFF	TGTGCCAGACGACTAGCGTACGACACCGGGGAGCTGTTTTTT
TRBJ2-1	NA	NA	TRBV7-8	CASSLAGGYYNEQFF	TGTGCCAGCAGCTTAGCGGGAGGTTACTACAATGAGCAGTTCTTC
TRBJ1-5	NA	NA	TRBV2	CASTHGRYPNQPQHF	TGTGCCAGCACCCATGGGCGATACCCGAATCAGCCCCAGCATTTT
TRBJ1-2	NA	NA	TRBV30	CAWSPGLLRNYGYTF	TGTGCCTGGAGTCCTGGACTTTTGAGGAACTATGGCTACACCTTC
TRBJ1-2	NA	NA	TRBV29-1	CSVDSRGVPYGYTF	TGCAGCGTTGATTCCAGGGGAGTACCCTATGGCTACACCTTC
TRBJ1-5	NA	TRBD1	TRBV19	CASTLGQGSNQPQHF	TGTGCCAGTACCCTGGGACAGGGGTCCAATCAGCCCCAGCATTTT
TRBJ2-3	NA	TRBD2	TRBV2	CASSESSGGREADTQYF	TGTGCCAGCAGTGAAAGTTCTGGCGGGAGGGAGGCAGATACGCAGTATTTT
TRBJ2-2	once	NA	TRBV9	CASSQSTGGGGELFF	TGTGCCAGCAGCCAATCCACGGGTGGTGGCGGGGAGCTGTTTTTT
TRBJ1-1	NA	NA	TRBV6-5	CASSYGGTEAFF	TGTGCCAGCAGTTACGGGGGGACTGAAGCTTTCTTT
TRBJ2-7	NA	TRBD2	TRBV19	CASNPGTSGYYEQYF	TGTGCCAGTAACCCCGGGACTAGCGGGTACTACGAGCAGTACTTC
TRBJ1-1	once	NA	TRBV18	CASSAGEQQNTEAFF	TGTGCCAGCTCAGCCGGGGAACAGCAGAACACTGAAGCTTTCTTT
TRBJ2-1	few	TRBD2	TRBV10-3	CAISEAGSGEQFF	TGTGCCATCAGTGAAGCGGGATCAGGAGAGCAGTTCTTC
TRBJ1-1	NA	TRBD1	TRBV28	CASSFYRGTEAFF	TGTGCCAGCAGTTTTTACAGGGGGACTGAAGCTTTCTTT
TRBJ1-1	NA	TRBD1	TRBV9	CASSMGQDTEAFF	TGTGCCAGCAGCATGGGACAGGACACTGAAGCTTTCTTT
TRBJ2-2	NA	TRBD1	TRBV18	CASSLGQGQNTGELFF	TGTGCCAGCTCACTCGGACAGGGGCAGAACACCGGGGAGCTGTTTTTT
TRBJ1-2	NA	TRBD1	TRBV5-4	CASSLARDREDYTF	TGTGCCAGCAGCTTGGCACGGGACAGGGAGGACTACACCTTC
TRBJ2-7	NA	NA	TRBV27	CASRPQVQAISYEQYF	TGTGCCAGCAGACCGCAGGTCCAGGCAATCTCCTACGAGCAGTACTTC
TRBJ1-4	NA	NA	TRBV2	CASSEEGKGEKLFF	TGTGCCAGCAGTGAAGAGGGGAAGGGGGAAAAACTGTTTTTT
TRBJ1-1	NA	NA	TRBV18	CASSPGGAEAFF	TGTGCCAGCTCACCAGGAGGTGCTGAAGCTTTCTTT
TRBJ1-2	NA	NA	TRBV2	CASSDLPPLTF	TGTGCCAGCAGTGACCTACCGCCGCTCACCTTC
TRBJ2-7	NA	NA	TRBV4-1	CASSQVRITYGYEQYF	TGCGCCAGCAGCCAAGTACGTATTACCTACGGCTACGAGCAGTACTTC
TRBJ2-7	NA	TRBD1	TRBV7-9	CASSLRGLHEQYF	TGTGCCAGCAGCTTAAGGGGGCTCCACGAGCAGTACTTC
TRBJ2-1	NA	NA	TRBV7-3	CASSLSNSYNEQFF	TGTGCCAGCAGCTTAAGTAATTCGTACAATGAGCAGTTCTTC
TRBJ1-2	NA	NA	TRBV25-1	CASSESGRVHGYTF	TGTGCCAGCAGTGAATCGGGCAGGGTACATGGCTACACCTTC